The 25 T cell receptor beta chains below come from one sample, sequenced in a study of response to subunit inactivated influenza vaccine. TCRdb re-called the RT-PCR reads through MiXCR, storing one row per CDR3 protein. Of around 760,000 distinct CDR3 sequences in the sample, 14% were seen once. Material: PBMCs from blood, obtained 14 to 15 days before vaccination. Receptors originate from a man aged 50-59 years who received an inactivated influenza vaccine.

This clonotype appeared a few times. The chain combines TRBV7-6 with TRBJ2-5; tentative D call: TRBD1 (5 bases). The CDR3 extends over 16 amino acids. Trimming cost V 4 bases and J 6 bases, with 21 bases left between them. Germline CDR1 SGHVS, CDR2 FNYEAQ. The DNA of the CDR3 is TGTGCCAGCAGCTATTCTTCCCCAGGGAAGGGTCAGACCCAGTACTTC. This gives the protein CASSYSSPGKGQTQYF.

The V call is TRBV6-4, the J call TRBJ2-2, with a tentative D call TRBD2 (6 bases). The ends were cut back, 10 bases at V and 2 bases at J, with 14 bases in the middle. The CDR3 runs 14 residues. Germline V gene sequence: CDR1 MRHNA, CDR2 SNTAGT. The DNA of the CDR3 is TGTGCCACTGGGGCTAGCGCTAACACCGGGGAGCTGTTTTTT. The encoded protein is CATGASANTGELFF.

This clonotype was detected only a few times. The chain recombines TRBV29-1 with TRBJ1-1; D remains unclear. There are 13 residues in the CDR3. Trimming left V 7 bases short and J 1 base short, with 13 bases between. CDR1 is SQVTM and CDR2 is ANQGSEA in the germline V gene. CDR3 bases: TGCAGCGGGATAGGACTGGGGAACACTGAAGCTTTCTTT. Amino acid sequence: CSGIGLGNTEAFF.

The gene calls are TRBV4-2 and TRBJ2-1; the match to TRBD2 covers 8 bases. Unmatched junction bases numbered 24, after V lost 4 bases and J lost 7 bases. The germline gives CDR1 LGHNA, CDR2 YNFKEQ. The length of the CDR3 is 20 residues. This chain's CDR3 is CASSLQPTGRSSGRLNEQFF. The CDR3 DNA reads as TGTGCCAGCAGCCTGCAACCTACAGGGCGTTCCAGCGGGAGACTGAATGAGCAGTTCTTC.

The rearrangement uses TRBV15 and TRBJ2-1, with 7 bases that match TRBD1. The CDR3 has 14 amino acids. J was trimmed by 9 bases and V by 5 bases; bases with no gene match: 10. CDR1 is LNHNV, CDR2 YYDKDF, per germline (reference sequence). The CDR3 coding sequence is TGTGCCACCAGCCGTGACAGGGAAATAGGTGAGCAGTTCTTC. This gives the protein CATSRDREIGEQFF. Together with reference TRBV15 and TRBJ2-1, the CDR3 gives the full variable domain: DAMVIQNPRYQVTQFGKPVTLSCSQTLNHNVMYWYQQKSSQAPKLLFHYYDKDFNNEADTPDNFQSRRPNTSFCFLDIRSPGLGDTAMYLCATSRDREIGEQFFGPGTRLTVL.

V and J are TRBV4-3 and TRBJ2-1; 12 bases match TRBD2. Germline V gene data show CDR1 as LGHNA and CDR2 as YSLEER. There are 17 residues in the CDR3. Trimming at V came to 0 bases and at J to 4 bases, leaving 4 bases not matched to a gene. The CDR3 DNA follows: TGCGCCAGCAGCCAAGAGACTAGCGGGAGTGTGTACAATGAGCAGTTCTTC. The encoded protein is CASSQETSGSVYNEQFF.

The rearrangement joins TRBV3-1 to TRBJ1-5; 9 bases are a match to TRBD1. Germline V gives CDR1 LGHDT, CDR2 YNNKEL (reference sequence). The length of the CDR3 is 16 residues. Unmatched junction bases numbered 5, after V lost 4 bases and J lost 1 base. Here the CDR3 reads CASSPRTGASNQPQHF. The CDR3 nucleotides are TGTGCCAGCAGCCCGCGGACAGGGGCCAGCAATCAGCCCCAGCATTTT.

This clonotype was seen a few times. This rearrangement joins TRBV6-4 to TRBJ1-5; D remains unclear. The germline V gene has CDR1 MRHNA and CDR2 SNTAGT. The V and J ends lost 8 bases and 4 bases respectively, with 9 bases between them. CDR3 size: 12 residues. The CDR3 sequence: CASFVINQPQHF. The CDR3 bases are TGTGCCAGCTTCGTGATAAATCAGCCCCAGCATTTT.

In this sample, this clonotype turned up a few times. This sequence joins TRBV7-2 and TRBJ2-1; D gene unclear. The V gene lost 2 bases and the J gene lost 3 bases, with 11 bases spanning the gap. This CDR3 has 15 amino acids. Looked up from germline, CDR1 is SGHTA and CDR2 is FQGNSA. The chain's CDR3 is CASSLFSGNYNEQFF. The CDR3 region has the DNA TGTGCCAGCAGCTTATTCTCGGGTAACTACAATGAGCAGTTCTTC.

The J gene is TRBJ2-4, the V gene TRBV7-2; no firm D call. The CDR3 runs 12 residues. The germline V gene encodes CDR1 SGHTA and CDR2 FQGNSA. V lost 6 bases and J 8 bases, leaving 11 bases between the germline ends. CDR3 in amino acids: CASSPRYDIQYF. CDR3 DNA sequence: TGTGCCAGCAGTCCACGGTACGACATTCAGTACTTC.

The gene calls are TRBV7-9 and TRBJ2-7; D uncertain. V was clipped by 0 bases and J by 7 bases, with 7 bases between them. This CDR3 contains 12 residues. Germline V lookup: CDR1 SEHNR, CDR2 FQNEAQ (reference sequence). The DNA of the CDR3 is TGTGCCAGCAGCTTAGCGCGGCGAGAGCAGTACTTC. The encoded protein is CASSLARREQYF.

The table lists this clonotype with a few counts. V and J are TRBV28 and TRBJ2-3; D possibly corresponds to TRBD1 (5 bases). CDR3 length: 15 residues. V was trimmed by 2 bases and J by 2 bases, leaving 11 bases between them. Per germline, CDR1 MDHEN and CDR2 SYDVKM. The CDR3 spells CASSLGLTATDTQYF. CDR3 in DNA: TGTGCCAGCAGTTTAGGGTTGACAGCCACAGATACGCAGTATTTT.

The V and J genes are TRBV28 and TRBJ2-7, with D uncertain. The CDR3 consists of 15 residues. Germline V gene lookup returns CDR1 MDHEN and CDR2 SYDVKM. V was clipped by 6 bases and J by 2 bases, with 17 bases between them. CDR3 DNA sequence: TGTGCCAGCAGCCCCCCCCATCGTCTGGCCTACGAGCAGTACTTC. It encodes CASSPPHRLAYEQYF.

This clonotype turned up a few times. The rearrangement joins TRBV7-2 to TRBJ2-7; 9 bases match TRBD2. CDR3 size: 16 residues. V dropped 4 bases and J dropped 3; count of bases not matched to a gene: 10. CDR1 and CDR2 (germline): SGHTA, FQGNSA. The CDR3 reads CASSSNLGGRGYEQYF. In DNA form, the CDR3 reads TGTGCCAGCAGCTCCAATCTAGGCGGGAGGGGCTACGAGCAGTACTTC. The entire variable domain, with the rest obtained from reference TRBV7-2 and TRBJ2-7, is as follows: GAGVSQSPSNKVTEKGKDVELRCDPISGHTALYWYRQSLGQGLEFLIYFQGNSAPDKSGLPSDRFSAERTGGSVSTLTIQRTQQEDSAVYLCASSSNLGGRGYEQYFGPGTRLTVT.

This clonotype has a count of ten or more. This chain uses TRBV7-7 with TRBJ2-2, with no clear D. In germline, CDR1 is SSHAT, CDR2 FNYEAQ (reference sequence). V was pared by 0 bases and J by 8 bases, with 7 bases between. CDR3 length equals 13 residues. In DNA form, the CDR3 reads TGTGCCAGCAGCTTAGCGCCGTCTGGGGAGCTGTTTTTT. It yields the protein CASSLAPSGELFF.

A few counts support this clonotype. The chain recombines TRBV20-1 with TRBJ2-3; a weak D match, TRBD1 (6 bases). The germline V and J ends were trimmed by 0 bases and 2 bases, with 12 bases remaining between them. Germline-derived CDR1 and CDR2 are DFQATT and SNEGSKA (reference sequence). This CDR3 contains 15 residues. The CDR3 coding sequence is TGCAGTGCTAGAGATACACAGGGCCTCACAGATACGCAGTATTTT. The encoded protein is CSARDTQGLTDTQYF.

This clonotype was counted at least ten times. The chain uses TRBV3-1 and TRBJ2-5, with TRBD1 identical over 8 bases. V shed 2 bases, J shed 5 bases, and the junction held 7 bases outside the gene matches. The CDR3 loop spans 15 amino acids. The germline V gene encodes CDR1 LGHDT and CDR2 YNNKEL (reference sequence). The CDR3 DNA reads TGTGCCAGCAGCCAAAATCCGACAGGGGAGGAGACCCAGTACTTC. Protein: CASSQNPTGEETQYF.

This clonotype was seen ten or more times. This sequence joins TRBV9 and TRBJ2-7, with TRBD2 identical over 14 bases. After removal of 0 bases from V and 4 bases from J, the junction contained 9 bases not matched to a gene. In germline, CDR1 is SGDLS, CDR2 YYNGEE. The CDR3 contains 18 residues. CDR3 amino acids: CASSVGPRLAGGEYEQYF. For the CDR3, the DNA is TGTGCCAGCAGCGTAGGGCCGCGACTAGCGGGAGGGGAATACGAGCAGTACTTC.

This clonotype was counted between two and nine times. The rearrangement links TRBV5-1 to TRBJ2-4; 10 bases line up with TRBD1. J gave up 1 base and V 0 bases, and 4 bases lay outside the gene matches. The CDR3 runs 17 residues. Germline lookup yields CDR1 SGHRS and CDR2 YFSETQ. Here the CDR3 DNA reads TGCGCCAGCAGCTTGGGTGGACAGGGGGAGGCCAAAAACATTCAGTACTTC. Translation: CASSLGGQGEAKNIQYF.

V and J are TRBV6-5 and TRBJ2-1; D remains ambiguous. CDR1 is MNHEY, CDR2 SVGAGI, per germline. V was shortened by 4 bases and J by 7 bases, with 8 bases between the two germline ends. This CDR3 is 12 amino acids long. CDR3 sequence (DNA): TGTGCCAGCAGTTCCCAGAGAAATGAGCAGTTCTTC. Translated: CASSSQRNEQFF.

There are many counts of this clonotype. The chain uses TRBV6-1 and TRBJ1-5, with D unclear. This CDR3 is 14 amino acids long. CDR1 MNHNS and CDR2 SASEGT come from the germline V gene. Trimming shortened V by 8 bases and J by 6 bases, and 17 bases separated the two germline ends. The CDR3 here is CASRQRRVGQPQHF. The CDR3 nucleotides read TGTGCCAGCCGTCAGAGACGGGTGGGTCAGCCCCAGCATTTT.

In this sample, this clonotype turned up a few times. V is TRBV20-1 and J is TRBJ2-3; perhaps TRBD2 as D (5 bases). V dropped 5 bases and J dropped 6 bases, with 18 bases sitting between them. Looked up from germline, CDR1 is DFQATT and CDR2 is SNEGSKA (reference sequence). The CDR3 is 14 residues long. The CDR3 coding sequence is TGCAGTGCTGAGGGAGCGGAGAAAGTGGATACGCAGTATTTT. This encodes CSAEGAEKVDTQYF.

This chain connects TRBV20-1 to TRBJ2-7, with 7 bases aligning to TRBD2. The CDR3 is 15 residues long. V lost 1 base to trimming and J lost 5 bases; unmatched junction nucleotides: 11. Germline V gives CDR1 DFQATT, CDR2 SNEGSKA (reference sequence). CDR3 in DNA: TGCAGTGCTAGAGTTCCGCTAGAGCGGGGACACGAGCAGTACTTC. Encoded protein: CSARVPLERGHEQYF.

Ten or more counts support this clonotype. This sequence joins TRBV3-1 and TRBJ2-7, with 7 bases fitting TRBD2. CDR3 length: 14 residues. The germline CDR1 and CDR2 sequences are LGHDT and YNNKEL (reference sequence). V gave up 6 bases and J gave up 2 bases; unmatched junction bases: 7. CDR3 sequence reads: CASSPGTIAYEQYF. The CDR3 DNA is TGTGCCAGCAGTCCCGGGACTATAGCCTACGAGCAGTACTTC.

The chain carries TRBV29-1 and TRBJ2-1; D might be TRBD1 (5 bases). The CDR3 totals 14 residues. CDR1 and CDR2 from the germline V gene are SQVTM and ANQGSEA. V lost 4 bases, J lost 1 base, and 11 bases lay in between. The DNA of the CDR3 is TGCAGCGTTGGTGGCAGGGTATCCTACAATGAGCAGTTCTTC. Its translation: CSVGGRVSYNEQFF.